A single sample gave rise to the 3 T cell receptor beta chains below, sequenced in a study of blood T cell repertoires in COVID-19. Clones were read by immunoSEQ multiplex PCR, and TCRdb kept only the in-frame ones, dropping some. The data show 15,000 to 20,000 clones, more than 70% seen once. The specimen was peripheral blood. The receptors were sampled from a human donor in a cohort sampled during active COVID-19.

There are a few counts of this clone. This chain joins TRBV2 and TRBJ1-2; weak D call: TRBD1 (5 bases). CDR3 length equals 14 residues. Looked up from germline, CDR1 is SNHLY and CDR2 is FYNNEI. Deletions cut 7 bases from V and 5 bases from J, with 17 bases between. CDR3 sequence (DNA): TGTGCCAGCACCCTCCGGGGGTCGTCTTATGGCTACACCTTC. Protein product: CASTLRGSSYGYTF. The full variable domain, completed using reference TRBV2 and TRBJ1-2, is EPEVTQTPSHQVTQMGQEVILRCVPISNHLYFYWYRQILGQKVEFLVSFYNNEISEKSEIFDDQFSVERPDGSNFTLKIRSTKLEDSAMYFCASTLRGSSYGYTFGSGTRLTVV.

V is TRBV4-3 and J is TRBJ1-2; 7 bases map to TRBD1. J was trimmed by 2 bases and V by 2 bases; bases with no gene match: 14. The CDR3 contains 18 residues. The germline gives CDR1 LGHNA, CDR2 YSLEER. CDR3 in amino acids: CASSQWSRGDRPNYGYTF. CDR3 DNA sequence: TGCGCCAGCAGCCAATGGAGCCGAGGGGACAGACCGAACTATGGCTACACCTTC.

J is TRBJ2-5 and V is TRBV4-1, with D unclear. V was clipped by 4 bases and J by 7 bases, with 16 bases between them. Germline V CDR1 and CDR2: MGHRA, YSYEKL. This CDR3 has 14 residues. The CDR3 here is CASSPVRVSGTQYF. In DNA form, the CDR3 reads TGCGCCAGCAGCCCGGTCCGTGTTTCGGGGACCCAGTACTTC.